Listed below are T cell receptor beta chains from one sample, sequenced in a study of blood T cell repertoires in COVID-19. The data were produced by immunoSEQ multiplex PCR, yet TCRdb's version contains in-frame clones alone and is incomplete. The repertoire holds 200,000 to 300,000 clones, with over 80% as singletons. Sequencing used peripheral blood. These receptors all stem from a man aged 35-49 years with acute or convalescent COVID-19. The CDR3 runs from the conserved cysteine through the conserved F or W. D genes are given only for firm matches.

.	TRBV3-1/TRBV3-2	TRBJ2-7	CASSQDLLPTYPYEQYF
.	TRBV5-6	TRBJ1-5	CASSFQGYSNQPQHF
TRBD1	TRBV6-5	TRBJ2-1	CASRGTGMAYNEQFF
.	TRBV7-3	TRBJ2-3	CASSLGPSTDTQYF
.	TRBV6-5	TRBJ2-3	CASSRQWRTDTQYF
.	TRBV6-5	TRBJ2-5	CASSPVQETQYF
TRBD1	TRBV15	TRBJ1-5	CATSRPSSTGSGNQPQHF
.	TRBV5-1	TRBJ2-4	CASSLIGGDIQYF
.	TRBV30	TRBJ2-7	CAWNVVVSSYEQYF
.	TRBV23-1	TRBJ2-1	CASSQYRDGDNEQFF
.	TRBV13	TRBJ1-1	CASSPNRPTEAFF
TRBD1	TRBV19	TRBJ2-3	CASKIQGTGGGDTQYF
.	TRBV7-3	TRBJ2-5	CASSLEPGETQYF
.	TRBV19	TRBJ1-1	CASSIAQGGTEAFF
.	TRBV7-2	TRBJ1-5	CASSFVDSFNQPQHF
.	TRBV7-8	TRBJ1-3	CASSPRDYGRGNTIYF
.	TRBV5-1	TRBJ2-2	CASSLVARKNTGELFF
.	TRBV4-1	TRBJ2-1	CASSHQGGSSYNEQFF
.	TRBV7-6	TRBJ2-2	CASTPPLGGAGTGELFF
.	TRBV6-6	TRBJ1-1	CASRRDTTEAFF
.	TRBV30	TRBJ1-5	CAWSVQGREPQHF
.	TRBV5-4	TRBJ1-5	CASSLDRTNQPQHF
TRBD1	TRBV6-6	TRBJ1-6	CASSPQGTGGNSPLHF
TRBD1	TRBV19	TRBJ1-2	CASSSTRGLGYTF
.	TRBV3-1/TRBV3-2	TRBJ2-1	CASSQTRLPEQFF
TRBD2	TRBV29-1	TRBJ2-1	CSVEGGGLAGGGISYNEQFF
.	TRBV15	TRBJ1-2	CATSRDISNYGYTF
.	TRBV2	TRBJ2-5	CASSERLGYLETQYF
.	TRBV5-4	TRBJ2-7	CASSFGDSYEQYF
TRBD2	TRBV4-2	TRBJ2-3	CASSRGGLAGGTDTQYF
.	TRBV29-1	TRBJ2-1	CSVENGVNNEQFF
.	TRBV7-3	TRBJ1-1	CASKADSLNTEAFF
.	TRBV7-9	TRBJ2-2	CASSLEQNTGELFF
.	TRBV6-5	TRBJ1-1	CASIREGVNTEAFF
.	TRBV18	TRBJ1-5	CASSPQGSQPQHF
.	TRBV7-6	TRBJ1-1	CASSFDSENTEAFF
TRBD2	TRBV27	TRBJ2-7	CASGPGLAGDEQYF
TRBD1	TRBV6-1	TRBJ1-5	CASSELRGRRQPQHF
TRBD2	TRBV6-5	TRBJ2-2	CATRTSGISGELFF
.	TRBV3-1/TRBV3-2	TRBJ2-1	CASSQSGYNEQFF
.	TRBV7-3	TRBJ2-7	CASSHRGGPYEQYF
.	TRBV2	TRBJ2-1	CASISSDEQFF
.	TRBV18	TRBJ2-6	CASSPRYSGANVLTF
TRBD2	TRBV6-4	TRBJ2-1	CATYGEGTRNEQFF
TRBD1	TRBV6-1	TRBJ1-2	CASSEASTGEGGYTF
.	TRBV19	TRBJ2-7	CASSNQEAAYEQYF
.	TRBV30	TRBJ1-1	CAWSTRGSGTEAFF
.	TRBV19	TRBJ1-5	CASSIPAGSNQPQHF
TRBD2	TRBV18	TRBJ2-7	CASSPGLAGVREQYF
.	TRBV25-1	TRBJ2-5	CASSEGGGKETQYF
TRBD1	TRBV7-2	TRBJ1-2	CASSPDRTYGYTF
TRBD1	TRBV7-2	TRBJ2-7	CASSWPGQGSLEQYF
.	TRBV2	TRBJ1-1	CASGGGLNTEAFF
.	TRBV2	TRBJ2-5	CASSSGLGETQYF
.	TRBV5-6	TRBJ2-7	CASSPCYEQYF
.	TRBV19	TRBJ2-5	CAVGAGETQYF
.	TRBV6-5	TRBJ2-1	CASSYGGFDNEQFF
TRBD2	TRBV7-6	TRBJ2-7	CASSLAGGSYEQYF
TRBD1	TRBV11-2	TRBJ2-3	CASSLVQGYTDTQYF
.	TRBV9	TRBJ2-1	CASSDQSSSYNEQFF